The 12 T cell receptor beta chains below all came from one sample that was sequenced in a study of T cell changes during pregnancy in multiple sclerosis. Assay: immunoSEQ multiplex PCR; the TCRdb copy retains only in-frame clones and omits some. The sample lists approximately 44,000 clones, about 88% occurring once. Sample: CD4+ T cells from peripheral blood mononuclear cells, taken in the first trimester of pregnancy. These receptor sequences come from a female donor with multiple sclerosis, enrolled in a pregnancy study.

CDR3 sequence: CASSRPPGYEQYF. The DNA of the CDR3 is TGTGCCAGCAGTCGTCCCCCCGGCTACGAGCAGTACTTC. The chain carries TRBV27 and TRBJ2-7; D call uncertain. The CDR3 runs 13 residues. Trimming took 5 bases from V and 3 from J, leaving 11 bases between them. Germline CDR1 reads MNHEY; CDR2 reads SMNVEV (reference sequence).

This rearrangement joins TRBV27 to TRBJ2-7; TRBD1 aligns across 7 bases. CDR3 size: 15 residues. Trimming at V came to 7 bases and at J to 3 bases, leaving 12 bases not matched to a gene. Germline lookup yields CDR1 MNHEY and CDR2 SMNVEV (reference sequence). The CDR3 nucleotides are TGTGCCAGCAAAAAAGGGGGCTCAGGGGTCTACGAGCAGTACTTC. Translating gives CASKKGGSGVYEQYF.

The V call is TRBV9, the J call TRBJ2-7; 9 nucleotides match TRBD1. The germline gives CDR1 SGDLS, CDR2 YYNGEE. The length of the CDR3 is 14 residues. J gave up 5 bases and V 1 base, and 4 bases lay outside the gene matches. The CDR3 sequence is CASSVRWDRDEQYF. The CDR3 nucleotides are TGTGCCAGCAGCGTAAGATGGGACAGGGACGAGCAGTACTTC.

The chain is built from TRBV18 and TRBJ1-3; D might be TRBD1 (5 bases). Germline CDR1 is KGHSH and CDR2 is LQKENI. CDR3 length equals 16 residues. Trimming removed 0 bases at V and 1 base at J, with 10 bases between. This CDR3 reads CASSPPGGASGNTIYF. CDR3 DNA: TGTGCCAGCTCACCACCGGGAGGGGCATCTGGAAACACCATATATTTT. Based on the CDR3 plus reference TRBV18 and TRBJ1-3, the full variable domain is NAGVMQNPRHLVRRRGQEARLRCSPMKGHSHVYWYRQLPEEGLKFMVYLQKENIIDESGMPKERFSAEFPKEGPSILRIQQVVRGDSAAYFCASSPPGGASGNTIYFGEGSWLTVV.

V and J are TRBV10-3 and TRBJ1-4, with 10 bases fitting TRBD1. The CDR3 consists of 14 residues. V was pared by 6 bases and J by 8 bases, with 6 bases of the junction left unmatched. Germline loops: CDR1 ENHRY, CDR2 SYGVKD. In DNA, the CDR3 is TGTGCCATCAGCCAGACAGGGGGCTACGAAAAACTGTTTTTT. Its translation: CAISQTGGYEKLFF.

In this sample, this clone turned up once. This rearrangement joins TRBV12-2 to TRBJ1-5. TRBV12-2 is a pseudogene. CDR3 length equals 21 residues. CDR3 coding DNA: TGTGCAAGTCGCTTAGGGGGGGGGTTCGTTTCCGACGATATTGGCAATCAGCCCCAGCATTTT. This codes for CASRLGGGFVSDDIGNQPQHF.

This clone was observed a handful of times. The CDR3 DNA reads TGTGCCTGGGGCGGGAATCTTCGAAGTGAGACCCAGTACTTC. Translation: CAWGGNLRSETQYF. This chain links TRBV30 with TRBJ2-5; D might be TRBD2 (6 bases). Germline V CDR1 and CDR2: GTSNPN, SVGIG (reference sequence). The CDR3 is 14 residues long. V was clipped by 5 bases and J by 5 bases, with 18 bases between them.

The V call is TRBV30, the J call TRBJ2-2; D is perhaps TRBD1 (6 bases). This CDR3 region has 15 residues. V lost 4 bases to trimming and J lost 1 base, with 13 bases between them. The germline CDR1 and CDR2 sequences are GTSNPN and SVGIG (reference sequence). CDR3 residues: CAWKRQGKNTGELFF. In nucleotides, the CDR3 is TGTGCCTGGAAGAGGCAGGGGAAGAACACCGGGGAGCTGTTTTTT.

In this sample, this clone turned up once. The chain employs TRBV7-9 and TRBJ2-1; 13 bases map to TRBD2. CDR3 length: 17 amino acids. V lost 5 bases to trimming and J lost 2 bases; unmatched junction nucleotides: 6. Germline CDR1 reads SEHNR; CDR2 reads FQNEAQ (reference sequence). CDR3 DNA: TGTGCCAGCAGCCGGACTAGCGGGAGAGTAGCCTACAATGAGCAGTTCTTC. This sequence encodes CASSRTSGRVAYNEQFF.

This chain connects TRBV28 to TRBJ2-7, with TRBD2 matching 11 bases. CDR3 size: 15 residues. The germline V gene has CDR1 MDHEN and CDR2 SYDVKM. J gave up 4 bases and V 6 bases, and 8 bases lay outside the gene matches. CDR3 amino acids: CASSVRLAGKYEQYF. The CDR3 bases are TGTGCCAGCAGCGTAAGACTAGCGGGGAAGTACGAGCAGTACTTC.

The chain has TRBV19 and TRBJ2-2, with 10 bases aligning to TRBD2. CDR3 size: 14 residues. Trimming cost V 7 bases and J 5 bases; bases outside gene matches: 4. The germline V gene has CDR1 LNHDA and CDR2 SQIVND (reference sequence). The DNA for the CDR3 is TGTGCCAGTACTAGCGGGAGTTTAACCGGGGAGCTGTTTTTT. This encodes CASTSGSLTGELFF.

The chain has TRBV7-9 and TRBJ2-5, with 7 positions matching TRBD1. Germline CDR1 SEHNR, CDR2 FQNEAQ (reference sequence). The CDR3 is 16 amino acids. With V trimmed by 5 bases and J by 2 bases, 11 bases remained unmatched. For the CDR3, the DNA is TGTGCCAGCAGCCCCCGCAGGACAGGAGGTCAAGAGACCCAGTACTTC. Translating gives CASSPRRTGGQETQYF.